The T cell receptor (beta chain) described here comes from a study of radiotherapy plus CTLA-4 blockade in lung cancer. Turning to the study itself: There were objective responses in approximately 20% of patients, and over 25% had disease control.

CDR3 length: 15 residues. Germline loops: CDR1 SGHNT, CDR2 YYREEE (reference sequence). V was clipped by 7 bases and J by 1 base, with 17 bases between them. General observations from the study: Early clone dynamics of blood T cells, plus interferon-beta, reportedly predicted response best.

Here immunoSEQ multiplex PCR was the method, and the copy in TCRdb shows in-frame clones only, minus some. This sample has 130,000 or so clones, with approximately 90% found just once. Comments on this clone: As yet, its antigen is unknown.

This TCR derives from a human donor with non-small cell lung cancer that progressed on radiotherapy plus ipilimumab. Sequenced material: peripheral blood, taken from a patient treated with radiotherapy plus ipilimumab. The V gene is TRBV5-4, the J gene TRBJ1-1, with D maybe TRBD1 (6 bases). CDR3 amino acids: CASRKGGSRNTEAFF. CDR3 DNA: TGTGCCAGCCGGAAAGGGGGTAGTCGGAACACTGAAGCTTTCTTT.